The present TCR beta chain was sequenced within a study of blood T cell repertoires in COVID-19 (dated by TCRdb to 2020 to 2021). About the full investigation: The collaborator samples originated in the United States, Italy and Spain and spanned the acute and convalescent phases of COVID-19. The prospective study material was composed of cDNA or gDNA derived from T cells, B-cell-depleted T cells, or PBMCs. The dataset comprised deeply sampled blood TCRbeta repertoires from subjects exposed to, actively infected with, or recovered from COVID-19. The repertoires were released in a freely available public database meant as a resource for research on the immune response to SARS-CoV-2. Samples came from the ongoing ImmuneRACE study (first 160 participants) plus 1,254 subjects from 6 global collaborators. A de-identified subject ID, COVID-19 status, age in years and sex were almost always included in the sample metadata. HLA class I and class II types, where available, came from metadata supplied by the sample provider rather than from assay-based typing.

Each collaborating institution followed its own protocols to collect whole blood in K2EDTA tubes. For TCRbeta analysis, collaborator samples were shipped as frozen whole blood, as isolated PBMCs, or as DNA extracted from either sample type. TCRbeta CDR3 regions were amplified from genomic DNA by means of the immunoSEQ Assay, a bias-controlled multiplex PCR. Concerning the study's data processing: The number of nucleated cells in each sample was estimated from the amplification of reference gene primers within the assay. Sequence reads were collapsed and filtered to measure the absolute abundance of every unique TCRbeta CDR3 rearrangement. For each sample, productive Simpson clonality was calculated as the square root of Simpson's diversity index over productive rearrangements. This immuneACCESS table, as held by TCRdb, lists in-frame sequences with V and J called but not all clones. Of the missing ones, under half trace to an unresolved V gene in checked studies; the others have no known cause. V and J calls and clone size are those listed in that table; D and trimming were worked out from the DNA. The sample table lists roughly 100,000 clones, around 94% of them with a count of one. The ten biggest clones cover around 6% of the sample.

Study-wide conclusions, independent of this receptor: Clinical and demographic metadata were provided uncurated, with the amount varying by source and participant.

As for this clone: Its antigen is not yet known. No clone much larger than this one lies a single base away; base qualities are absent.

This sequence originates from a man aged 45 to 65 with active COVID-19. What was sequenced was peripheral blood.

The CDR3 region: CASTSRDRPYEQYF. The bases are TGTGCCAGTACCTCCCGGGACAGACCCTACGAGCAGTACTTC. The chain employs TRBV19 and TRBJ2-7, with 7 bases in between that match TRBD1. The germline V gene (reference sequence) sets CDR1 to LNHDA and CDR2 to SQIVND. From its cysteine to its phenylalanine, the CDR3 spans 14 amino acids. Of all the DNA, just the CDR3 is kept, 42 bases in frame from base 1. The junction shows trimming of 7 bases on V and 2 bases on J, and the gene matches do not reach 8 bases of it.